This T cell receptor beta chain was observed in a study of blood T cell repertoires in COVID-19. Study as a whole: Both acute and convalescent COVID-19 samples were obtained from the United States, Italy and Spain. T cells, B-cell-depleted T cells, or PBMCs supplied cDNA or gDNA.

Methods used by the authors: For nucleated cells, counts were estimated from reference gene primer amplification. Clones were read by immunoSEQ multiplex PCR, and TCRdb kept only the in-frame ones, dropping some. V and J calls and clone size are given by that table; D and trimming were obtained from the DNA. The data hold roughly 160,000 clones, with about four fifths observed a single time. CDR1 is SQVTM, CDR2 ANQGSEA, per germline. V was clipped by 4 bases and J by 2 bases, with 13 bases between them. The length of the CDR3 is 14 residues. The origin of this receptor is a woman of 80 years or more with acute or convalescent COVID-19. Sample: peripheral blood. The rearrangement joins TRBV29-1 to TRBJ2-3, with unresolved D. The CDR3 nucleotides are TGCAGCGTTGCCTCGCGCGGTGCCACAGATACGCAGTATTTT. The encoded protein is CSVASRGATDTQYF.